This entry features one TCR beta chain sequence. As every portion of the isolated RNA was reverse transcribed, the sequencing read expressed TCRB transcripts. Stem cell-like memory T cell samples averaged roughly 1 million immunoSEQ reads each. Clones were sequenced by immunoSEQ multiplex PCR, and TCRdb holds only the in-frame ones, with some missing. The data hold tens of thousands of clones, with approximately 53% observed a single time. The CDR3 is 16 residues long. V gave up 3 bases and J gave up 6 bases; unmatched junction bases: 9. From germline, CDR1 is KGHSH and CDR2 LQKENI. This sample was included in a study of beta chain features in type 1 diabetes. Overall study: Regarding age, gender and cell yields, patients proved similar to healthy donors. Examination covered 100 million to 140 million sorted cells spanning all samples.

The sample taken for sequencing was stem cell memory CD4+ T cells from blood. The chain joins TRBV18 to TRBJ2-2, with TRBD1 identical over 8 bases. This receptor was obtained from a woman aged 30 to 39 in good health. The CDR3 region has the DNA TGTGCCAGCTCACCTAAGGGACAGGCAGCGCCCGGGGAGCTGTTTTTT. This codes for CASSPKGQAAPGELFF.